This T cell receptor beta chain was recorded in a study of blood T cell repertoires in COVID-19. TCRdb keeps only in-frame clones here, not all; method: immunoSEQ multiplex PCR. Here the sample spans roughly 250,000 clones, 81% being singletons. The CDR3 extends over 17 amino acids. Germline loops: CDR1 SSHAT, CDR2 FNYEAQ (reference sequence). Regarding this clone: The junction departs from the called germline gene at one end, perhaps through a read error.

The material sequenced was peripheral blood. The V call is TRBV7-7, the J call TRBJ2-3; 9 bases are a match to TRBD2. The source of this sequence is a woman aged 55-69 years with active or convalescent COVID-19. The CDR3 region is CASSFQARGGGGNTQYF. Here the CDR3 DNA reads TGTGCTAGCAGCTTCCAAGCAAGGGGCGGGGGGGGAAATACGCAGTATTTT. Filled out from reference TRBV7-7 and TRBJ2-3, the complete variable domain reads GAGVSQSPRYKVTKRGQDVTLRCDPISSHATLYWYQQALGQGPEFLTYFNYEAQPDKSGLPSDRFSAERPEGSISTLTIQRTEQRDSAMYRCASSFQARGGGGNTQYFGPGTRLTVL.